The TCR beta chain described here comes from a study of identical twins. In its sample, this clonotype was seen a few times. Its antigen remains unidentified. The V gene lost 4 bases and the J gene lost 6 bases, with 15 bases spanning the gap. Germline CDR1 KGHSH, CDR2 LQKENI. The CDR3 is 15 amino acids. Study outcomes and limitations: Low generation-probability sequences were in excess among twin-shared out-of-frame alpha sequences.

TCRdb reanalysed the 5' RACE reads using MiXCR and keeps one entry per CDR3 protein. The sample has some 730,000 distinct CDR3 sequences, about 20% seen once. A further study also used this sample, focusing on T cells expressing NK-cell markers. That report adds: Dominant NKG2C+ clonotypes in a handful of donors made up roughly 1.0-7.0% of CD8+ T cells.

The chain has TRBV18 and TRBJ2-2; tentatively, D is TRBD2 (5 bases). The TCR was taken from a woman aged 18-35 years in good health. Sequenced material: PBMCs. CDR3 loop: CASSHSVVLSGELFF. The CDR3 region has the DNA TGTGCCAGCTCACATAGCGTCGTATTGTCCGGGGAGCTGTTTTTT.